The 32 T cell receptor beta chains in this list originate from one sample, sequenced in a study of naive and memory T cell subsets. Whole-study findings and limits: A few larger clonotypes appeared in naive repertoires, especially CD8, possibly memory cells re-expressing CD45RA.

These TCRs are of unknown antigen specificity. Two oligonucleotides, mixed equimolar, formed the beta constant-region primer covering TRBC1 and TRBC2. The ligated cDNA underwent four PCR rounds using SP2 and nested alpha and beta constant-region primers. TCRdb fed the UMI-ligation and nested PCR reads into MiXCR, producing one record per CDR3 protein. The sample lists under 150,000 distinct CDR3 sequences, 15% to 20% occurring once. The sequencing input was naive CD8+ T cells from blood. The source is a human donor in good health.

The table lists this clonotype with a few counts. The CDR3 bases are TGCAGCGTTGAATTAGAGGACACCTACAATGAGCAGTTCTTC. This gives the protein CSVELEDTYNEQFF. This chain connects TRBV29-1 to TRBJ2-1, with D possibly TRBD1 on 5 matching bases. The CDR3 totals 14 residues. The V gene lost 2 bases and the J gene lost 2 bases, with 10 bases spanning the gap. Germline V gene data show CDR1 as SQVTM and CDR2 as ANQGSEA.

In this sample, this clonotype turned up a few times. V gene TRBV28 combines with J gene TRBJ2-7; D unresolved. The V end lost 0 bases, the J end lost 2 bases, and 11 bases lay between the germline ends. The CDR3 is 15 residues long. Germline CDR1 is MDHEN and CDR2 is SYDVKM. The CDR3, as DNA: TGTGCCAGCAGTTTATGGACACTGACGCCCTACGAGCAGTACTTC. Protein sequence: CASSLWTLTPYEQYF.

The chain is built from TRBV28 and TRBJ2-1; 10 bases align to TRBD2. The CDR3 is made up of 15 amino acids. V lost 6 bases, J lost 4 bases, and 6 bases stayed unmatched. Germline lookup yields CDR1 MDHEN and CDR2 SYDVKM. Written as DNA, the CDR3 is TGTGCCAGCAGCATAGCGGGAGGACGTTACAATGAGCAGTTCTTC. This encodes CASSIAGGRYNEQFF.

At least ten counts were recorded for this clonotype. This sequence joins TRBV10-3 and TRBJ2-3, with TRBD2 identical over 9 bases. This CDR3 has 14 residues. Germline values: CDR1 ENHRY, CDR2 SYGVKD. V was clipped by 5 bases and J by 0 bases; unmatched bases: 0. CDR3 DNA sequence: TGTGCCATCAGTACTAGCGGGAGCACAGATACGCAGTATTTT. It codes for CAISTSGSTDTQYF.

The rearrangement joins TRBV6-5 to TRBJ1-2; D uncertain. Trimming shortened V by 5 bases and J by 4 bases, and 11 bases separated the two germline ends. CDR1 is MNHEY, CDR2 SVGAGI, per germline. The CDR3 is 13 amino acids. CDR3 sequence (DNA): TGTGCCAGCAGTCTTCACCCCTCCTATGGCTACACCTTC. Translation: CASSLHPSYGYTF.

The chain couples TRBV6-2 or TRBV6-3 to TRBJ1-1; D is possibly TRBD1 (6 bases). V dropped 6 bases and J dropped 0 bases, with 11 bases sitting between them. This CDR3 is built from 14 residues. Germline-derived CDR1 and CDR2 are MNHEY and SVGEGT. CDR3 nucleotides: TGTGCCAGCAGAGGACAGAAAATGAACACTGAAGCTTTCTTT. This translates into CASRGQKMNTEAFF.

This clonotype showed up just a few times. This chain uses TRBV25-1 with TRBJ2-7; no clear D gene. The CDR3 spans 12 residues. Trimming shortened V by 3 bases and J by 6 bases, and 9 bases separated the two germline ends. The germline gives CDR1 MGHDK, CDR2 SYGVNS. CDR3 bases: TGTGCCAGCAGTGACCCCGCCTCCGAGCAGTACTTC. It is translated as CASSDPASEQYF.

V and J are TRBV20-1 and TRBJ2-7, with D unresolved. In germline, CDR1 is DFQATT, CDR2 SNEGSKA (reference sequence). This CDR3 is 10 amino acids long. V was shortened by 7 bases and J by 7 bases, with 11 bases between the two germline ends. The CDR3 bases are TGCAGTGTTCTATCAGAGGAGCAGTACTTC. This sequence encodes CSVLSEEQYF.

This clonotype has a handful of counts. The V and J genes are TRBV9 and TRBJ2-3, with 7 bases fitting TRBD2. The J segment lost 5 bases and the V segment lost 4 bases, leaving 13 bases of the junction unmatched. Germline CDR1 is SGDLS and CDR2 is YYNGEE. CDR3 length: 16 amino acids. The CDR3 DNA reads TGTGCCAGCAGCCCAAGCCCAGCGGGGAAGGGAGATACGCAGTATTTT. Residues: CASSPSPAGKGDTQYF.

On this clonotype: One end of the junction is discordant with germline, which a read error may explain. The genes are TRBV6-2 or TRBV6-3 and TRBJ2-7, with TRBD2 matching 8 bases. The CDR3 contains 14 residues. Germline values: CDR1 MNHEY, CDR2 SVGEGT. CDR3 nucleotide sequence: TGTGCCAGCAGTTATCGGCGGGGGGCCTACGAGCAGTGCTTC. Its translation is CASSYRRGAYEQCF.

The sample holds a few counts of this clonotype. The genes are TRBV2 and TRBJ1-5; D may be TRBD1 (5 bases). The CDR3 runs 14 residues. The V gene's germline CDR1 is SNHLY and CDR2 FYNNEI. Between the trimmed V and J ends, which lost 5 bases and 3 bases, there was a span of 11 bases. The CDR3 region has the DNA TGTGCCAGCAGTCTCAGGGACCCCAATCAGCCCCAGCATTTT. Protein: CASSLRDPNQPQHF.

This sequence joins TRBV6-1 and TRBJ2-1; D may correspond to TRBD1 or TRBD2 (5 bases each). V lost 6 bases to trimming and J lost 8 bases, with 14 bases between them. This CDR3 region has 13 residues. Germline V gene data show CDR1 as MNHNS and CDR2 as SASEGT. CDR3 in DNA: TGTGCCAGCAGAGCCCGAGGGGTTCATGAGCAGTTCTTC. Protein: CASRARGVHEQFF.

The chain is built from TRBV6-1 and TRBJ2-1; 7 bases are shared with TRBD2. V lost 3 bases to trimming and J lost 0 bases; unmatched junction nucleotides: 2. CDR1 is MNHNS, CDR2 SASEGT, per germline. The CDR3 length is 15 residues. The CDR3 DNA sequence: TGTGCCAGCAGTGACCTAGCGGCCTCCTACAATGAGCAGTTCTTC. This translates into CASSDLAASYNEQFF.

V is TRBV21-1 and J is TRBJ2-1; the table's D call, TRBD2, has no DNA check behind it. TRBV21-1 is given as a pseudogene. The CDR3 has 16 amino acids. The CDR3 DNA follows: TGTGCCAGCAGCAAAATGGAGGAGGGTACCTACAATGAGCAGTTCTTC. It codes for CASSKMEEGTYNEQFF.

The chain is built from TRBV5-6 and TRBJ1-1; maybe TRBD1 (5 bases). Germline CDR1 SGHDT, CDR2 YYEEEE. V lost 0 bases and J 8 bases, leaving 14 bases between the germline ends. The CDR3 sequence is 14 residues long. CDR3 in amino acids: CASSLGTGVGEAFF. CDR3 sequence (DNA): TGTGCCAGCAGCTTGGGAACAGGTGTTGGGGAAGCTTTCTTT. Based on the CDR3 plus reference TRBV5-6 and TRBJ1-1, the full variable domain is DAGVTQSPTHLIKTRGQQVTLRCSPKSGHDTVSWYQQALGQGPQFIFQYYEEEERQRGNFPDRFSGHQFPNYSSELNVNALLLGDSALYLCASSLGTGVGEAFFGQGTRLTVV.

The J gene is TRBJ1-5, the V gene TRBV27; 8 bases agree with TRBD1. Germline V CDR1 and CDR2: MNHEY, SMNVEV (reference sequence). This CDR3 has 15 amino acids. Losses at the gene ends were 5 bases for V and 5 bases for J; bases not matched to a gene: 8. CDR3: CASSIHQGADQPQHF. The CDR3, as DNA: TGTGCCAGCAGTATCCACCAGGGGGCAGATCAGCCCCAGCATTTT.

This clonotype showed up just a few times. The V gene is TRBV20-1, the J gene TRBJ2-1; D possibly corresponds to TRBD2 (6 bases). The germline V gene encodes CDR1 DFQATT and CDR2 SNEGSKA (reference sequence). This CDR3 is 15 amino acids long. V was clipped by 3 bases and J by 4 bases, with 16 bases between them. The CDR3 DNA reads TGCAGTGCTAGTGGGACGGGACTTTCGTACAATGAGCAGTTCTTC. It codes for CSASGTGLSYNEQFF.

This clonotype was observed a few times. The chain couples TRBV5-5 to TRBJ2-3; 8 positions match TRBD2. V lost 2 bases and J lost 4; bases outside the gene matches: 6. Germline V lookup: CDR1 SGHKS, CDR2 YYEKEE (reference sequence). The CDR3 is 15 amino acids. The CDR3 loop reads CASSFSGSAADTQYF. In DNA, the CDR3 is TGTGCCAGCAGCTTCAGCGGGAGCGCGGCAGATACGCAGTATTTT.

This clonotype turned up a few times. J is TRBJ2-1 and V is TRBV20-1; 10 bases line up with TRBD2. Germline-derived CDR1 and CDR2 are DFQATT and SNEGSKA (reference sequence). V shed 0 bases and J 5 bases; nucleotides not matched to a gene: 4. CDR3 length: 15 amino acids. CDR3 coding DNA: TGCAGTGCTAGAGACGAGGGACTAGCGCACAATGAGCAGTTCTTC. Its protein is CSARDEGLAHNEQFF.

This clonotype was seen only a few times. CDR3 region: CSAGRTVDYEQYF. The CDR3 DNA follows: TGCAGTGCGGGTAGGACTGTCGACTACGAGCAGTACTTC. This rearrangement joins TRBV20-1 to TRBJ2-7; D possibly corresponds to TRBD2 (5 bases). The CDR3 length is 13 residues. The V end lost 6 bases, the J end lost 3 bases, and 15 bases lay between the germline ends. Germline CDR1 reads DFQATT; CDR2 reads SNEGSKA (reference sequence).

This clonotype was detected a few times. The rearrangement uses TRBV14 and TRBJ1-2, with a possible D match to TRBD1 (5 bases). There are 13 residues in the CDR3. V shed 6 bases and J shed 6 bases, with 14 bases lying between them. CDR1 is SGHDN and CDR2 is FVKESK in the germline V gene. CDR3 protein: CASSRRQLDGYTF. The CDR3 coding sequence is TGTGCCAGCAGTCGTCGACAGTTGGATGGCTACACCTTC.

This clonotype was counted many times. The rearrangement links TRBV19 to TRBJ1-2; TRBD1 is a possible D gene (6 bases). Germline-derived CDR1 and CDR2 are LNHDA and SQIVND (reference sequence). The CDR3 is 16 residues long. Trimming took 7 bases from V and 4 from J, leaving 22 bases between them. CDR3 sequence (DNA): TGTGCCAGTACCGCAACTTACAGGGCAGACGGCTATGGCTACACCTTC. Its translation is CASTATYRADGYGYTF.

In DNA form, the CDR3 reads TGTGCCAGCAGTTTCCGCCTAGTCACCGGGGAGCTGTTTTTT. Its protein product is CASSFRLVTGELFF. The J gene is TRBJ2-2, the V gene TRBV28; D call uncertain. Germline V gene sequence: CDR1 MDHEN, CDR2 SYDVKM. The V gene lost 3 bases and the J gene lost 4 bases, with 9 bases spanning the gap. The CDR3 spans 14 residues.

The V and J genes are TRBV12-3 or TRBV12-4 and TRBJ1-3, with no clear D. V was pared by 7 bases and J by 0 bases, with 13 bases between. This CDR3 spans 15 amino acids. The CDR3 sequence is CASTYLLASGNTIYF. The DNA of the CDR3 is TGTGCCAGCACATATTTACTCGCCTCTGGAAACACCATATATTTT.

The chain carries TRBV29-1 and TRBJ2-7; D not certain. Trimming removed 2 bases from V and 4 bases from J, with 6 bases in between. This CDR3 has 11 amino acids. The germline CDR1 and CDR2 sequences are SQVTM and ANQGSEA. CDR3 protein: CSVEIHYEQYF. The CDR3 DNA reads as TGCAGCGTTGAAATACATTACGAGCAGTACTTC.

The chain couples TRBV12-3 or TRBV12-4 to TRBJ2-3; 7 bases agree with TRBD2. The CDR3 is 16 amino acids. The V gene end was trimmed by 5 bases and the J gene end by 3 bases; junction bases not matched to a gene: 11. The CDR3 loop is CASSPTAGLVTDTQYF. The CDR3 region has the DNA TGTGCCAGCAGTCCCACCGCAGGACTAGTGACAGATACGCAGTATTTT.

The chain's CDR3 is CASSQNRVRQPQHF. The CDR3 DNA reads TGTGCCAGCAGTCAGAACAGGGTACGCCAGCCCCAGCATTTT. The V call is TRBV28, the J call TRBJ1-5; possible D gene TRBD1, 6 bases. With 5 bases removed from V and 7 bases from J, the gap between germline ends came to 15 bases. The germline V gene encodes CDR1 MDHEN and CDR2 SYDVKM. The CDR3 is 14 amino acids.

The rearrangement uses TRBV12-3 or TRBV12-4 and TRBJ2-7, with 7 bases that match TRBD2. J was trimmed by 7 bases and V by 3 bases; bases with no gene match: 9. The CDR3 contains 14 residues. The CDR3 coding sequence is TGTGCCAGCAGTTTCAGGGACTACTCGCTGGAGCAGTACTTC. It codes for CASSFRDYSLEQYF.

V usage is TRBV30 and J usage is TRBJ2-3; possibly TRBD1 for D (6 bases). The CDR3 extends over 14 amino acids. CDR1 and CDR2 from the germline V gene are GTSNPN and SVGIG (reference sequence). Trimming removed 2 bases at V and 5 bases at J, with 14 bases between. The chain's CDR3 is CAWSPTGILDTQYF. As DNA, the CDR3 is TGTGCCTGGAGTCCCACAGGGATTCTAGATACGCAGTATTTT.

The V and J genes are TRBV10-3 and TRBJ2-7; TRBD2 might be the D (5 bases). CDR3 length: 14 amino acids. V lost 7 bases and J 5 bases, leaving 18 bases between the germline ends. In germline, CDR1 is ENHRY, CDR2 SYGVKD. The CDR3 here is CAITSPGVLHEQYF. CDR3 nucleotide sequence: TGTGCCATCACTTCACCCGGGGTCCTGCACGAGCAGTACTTC.

This clonotype turned up a few times. The rearrangement joins TRBV7-3 to TRBJ2-3; maybe TRBD2 (5 bases). The CDR3 runs 16 residues. V lost 1 base and J lost 2, with 13 bases in between. Looked up from germline, CDR1 is SGHTA and CDR2 is FQGTGA. The CDR3 nucleotides read TGTGCCAGCAGCTTAAATCCCGGACTCGACACAGATACGCAGTATTTT. This gives the protein CASSLNPGLDTDTQYF.

V gene TRBV12-3 or TRBV12-4 combines with J gene TRBJ1-2; D is unclear. The ends were cut back, 3 bases at V and 3 bases at J, with 8 bases in the middle. CDR3 length: 13 residues. The CDR3 sequence: CASSLGFYYGYTF. CDR3 nucleotides: TGTGCCAGCAGTTTGGGGTTTTACTATGGCTACACCTTC.